Listed below are T cell receptor beta chains from one sample, sequenced in a study of OX40 agonist ivuxolimab in advanced cancers. The table came from immunoSEQ multiplex PCR; TCRdb's copy has only in-frame clones and leaves some out. The table records about 66,000 clones, approximately 86% of them present only once. The sample consisted of CD4+ or CD8+ T cells sorted from blood, taken in a trial of the OX40 agonist ivuxolimab. The receptors stem from an adult with an advanced solid tumor such as melanoma, head and neck, liver or kidney cancer. CDR3s include the opening cysteine and the closing phenylalanine or tryptophan. The D gene is left open where the match is weak. Size is stated for part of the rows, as once, few or many counts, or as a class when the clone is expanded.

v_call	clone_size	d_call	cdr3_length	j_call	cdr3_nt	cdr3_aa
TRBV6-1	.	.	14	TRBJ2-1	TGTGCCAGCAGTTCTGGAGGGCGTTGGGATGAGCAGTTCTTC	CASSSGGRWDEQFF
TRBV19	.	.	14	TRBJ2-5	TGTGCCAGTAGTGGAGGACAGCACCAAGAGACCCAGTACTTC	CASSGGQHQETQYF
TRBV7-9	.	.	16	TRBJ2-1	TGTGCCAGCAGCCGGACCGGAGCAGACTCCTACAATGAGCAGTTCTTC	CASSRTGADSYNEQFF
TRBV6-6	.	.	15	TRBJ2-2	TGTGCCAGCCTGTTTGGTGGGATGAACACCGGGGAGCTGTTTTTT	CASLFGGMNTGELFF
TRBV18	few	TRBD1	16	TRBJ2-7	TGTGCCAGCTCACCAATGAGGGCGGGACAGGGGATCGAGCAGTACTTC	CASSPMRAGQGIEQYF
TRBV4-1	.	.	16	TRBJ1-6	TGCGCCAGCAGTGAGGGGAGGGGAAGTAGGAATTCACCCCTCCACTTT	CASSEGRGSRNSPLHF
TRBV14	few	.	13	TRBJ1-2	TGTGCCAGCAGCCAAGATGAAGGGTATGGCTACACCTTC	CASSQDEGYGYTF
TRBV19	.	.	14	TRBJ2-7	TGTGCCAGTAGTCAGGGTCCGGGCTCCTACGAGCAGTACTTC	CASSQGPGSYEQYF
TRBV7-9	once	TRBD2	13	TRBJ2-1	TGTGCCAGCAGCCGACTAGCGGGAGGGCCTGGGTTCTTC	CASSRLAGGPGFF
TRBV10-1	.	TRBD1	15	TRBJ2-1	TGCGCCAGCAGTGACCCGGGACAGGGGGACGATGAGCAGTTCTTC	CASSDPGQGDDEQFF
TRBV28	.	TRBD1	13	TRBJ1-2	TGTGCCAGCAGTTCACAGGGGATTAACGGCTACACCTTC	CASSSQGINGYTF
TRBV6-1	.	TRBD1	14	TRBJ2-7	TGTGCCAGCAGCTTGACAGGGGCCCTCTACGAGCAGTACTTC	CASSLTGALYEQYF
TRBV6-6	.	.	13	TRBJ2-7	TGTGCCAGCAGATCAACCGGCGGCGACGAGCAGTACTTC	CASRSTGGDEQYF
TRBV4-1	few	.	14	TRBJ2-5	TGCGCCAGCAGCCCCGACGGCAGCCGAGAGACCCAGTACTTC	CASSPDGSRETQYF